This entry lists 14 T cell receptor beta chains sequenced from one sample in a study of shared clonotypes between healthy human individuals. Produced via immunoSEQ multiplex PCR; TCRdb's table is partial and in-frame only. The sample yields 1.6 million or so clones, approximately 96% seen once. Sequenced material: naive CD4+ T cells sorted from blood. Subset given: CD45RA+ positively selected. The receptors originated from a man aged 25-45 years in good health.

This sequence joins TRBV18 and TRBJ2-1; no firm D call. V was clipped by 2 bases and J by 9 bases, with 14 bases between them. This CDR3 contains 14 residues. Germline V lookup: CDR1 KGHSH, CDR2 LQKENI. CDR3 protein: CASSPRTSNGEQFF. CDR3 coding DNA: TGTGCCAGCTCACCAAGGACCAGCAACGGTGAGCAGTTCTTC.

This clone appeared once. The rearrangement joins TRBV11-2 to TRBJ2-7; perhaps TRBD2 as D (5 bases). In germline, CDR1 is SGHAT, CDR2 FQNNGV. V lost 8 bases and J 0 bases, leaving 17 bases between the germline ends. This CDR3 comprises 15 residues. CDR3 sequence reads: CASQYRGLGSYEQYF. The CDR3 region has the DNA TGTGCCAGCCAATACCGGGGATTGGGCTCCTACGAGCAGTACTTC.

This CDR3 is CASSSPGRQVYEQYF. The CDR3 nucleotides read TGTGCCAGCAGCTCCCCCGGCCGACAGGTCTACGAGCAGTACTTC. This chain connects TRBV5-4 to TRBJ2-7, with D perhaps matching TRBD1 (6 bases). CDR3 length: 15 residues. Germline CDR1 and CDR2: SGHNT and YYREEE (reference sequence). V was shortened by 3 bases and J by 3 bases, with 16 bases between the two germline ends.

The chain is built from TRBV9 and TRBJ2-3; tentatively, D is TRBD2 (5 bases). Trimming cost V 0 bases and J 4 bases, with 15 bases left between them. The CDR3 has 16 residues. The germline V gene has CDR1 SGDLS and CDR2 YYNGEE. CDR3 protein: CASSVAGYGLPDTQYF. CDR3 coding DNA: TGTGCCAGCAGCGTAGCTGGGTACGGACTCCCAGATACGCAGTATTTT.

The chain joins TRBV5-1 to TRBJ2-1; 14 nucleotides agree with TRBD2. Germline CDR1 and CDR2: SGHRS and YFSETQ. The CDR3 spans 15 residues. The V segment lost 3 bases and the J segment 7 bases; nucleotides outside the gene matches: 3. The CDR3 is CASSSGLAGANEQFF. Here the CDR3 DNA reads TGCGCCAGCAGCTCGGGACTAGCGGGAGCAAATGAGCAGTTCTTC.

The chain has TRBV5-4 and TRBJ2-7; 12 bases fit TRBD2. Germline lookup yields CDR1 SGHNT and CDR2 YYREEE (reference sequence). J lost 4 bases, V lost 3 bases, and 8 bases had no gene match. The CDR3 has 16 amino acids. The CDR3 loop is CASSSRTSGDPYEQYF. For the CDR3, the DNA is TGTGCCAGCAGCTCCAGGACTAGCGGGGACCCGTACGAGCAGTACTTC.

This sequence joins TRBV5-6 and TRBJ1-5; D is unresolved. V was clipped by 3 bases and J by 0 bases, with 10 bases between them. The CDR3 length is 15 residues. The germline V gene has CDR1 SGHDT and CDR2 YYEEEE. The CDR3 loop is CASSSAIYSNQPQHF. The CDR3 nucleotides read TGTGCCAGCAGCTCGGCTATTTATAGCAATCAGCCCCAGCATTTT.

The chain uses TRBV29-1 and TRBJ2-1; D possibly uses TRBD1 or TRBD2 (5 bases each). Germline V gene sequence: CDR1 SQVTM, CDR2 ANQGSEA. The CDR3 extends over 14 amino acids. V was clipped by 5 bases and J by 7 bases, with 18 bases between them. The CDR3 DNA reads TGCAGCGTTTCTCGGGACCCACCAGGGAATGAGCAGTTCTTC. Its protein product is CSVSRDPPGNEQFF.

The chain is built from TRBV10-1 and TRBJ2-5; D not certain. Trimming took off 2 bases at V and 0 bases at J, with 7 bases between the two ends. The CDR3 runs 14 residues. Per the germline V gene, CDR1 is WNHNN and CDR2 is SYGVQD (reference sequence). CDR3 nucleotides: TGCGCCAGCAGTGAGAACAGTAACCAAGAGACCCAGTACTTC. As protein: CASSENSNQETQYF.

The CDR3 DNA reads as TGTGCCAGCAGACAGAGCGGGTTACACTACGAGCAGTACTTC. It specifies CASRQSGLHYEQYF. The chain combines TRBV7-2 with TRBJ2-7; weak D call: TRBD2 (6 bases). The germline CDR1 and CDR2 sequences are SGHTA and FQGNSA. Trimming cost V 6 bases and J 3 bases, with 15 bases left between them. The CDR3 loop spans 14 amino acids.

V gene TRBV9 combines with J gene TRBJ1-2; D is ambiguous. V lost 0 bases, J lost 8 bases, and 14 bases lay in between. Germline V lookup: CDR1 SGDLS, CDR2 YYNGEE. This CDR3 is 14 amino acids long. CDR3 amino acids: CASSVVGRMGGYTF. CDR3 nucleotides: TGTGCCAGCAGCGTAGTCGGCAGAATGGGCGGCTACACCTTC.

In nucleotides, the CDR3 is TGTGCCAGCAGCCCCCGGGACTACGGAGGGAATGAGCAGTTCTTC. Protein: CASSPRDYGGNEQFF. The rearrangement joins TRBV5-8 to TRBJ2-1; 7 nucleotides align to TRBD2. The CDR3 is 15 residues long. CDR1 is SGHTS, CDR2 YDEGEE, per germline. The V gene end was trimmed by 4 bases and the J gene end by 7 bases; junction bases not matched to a gene: 11.

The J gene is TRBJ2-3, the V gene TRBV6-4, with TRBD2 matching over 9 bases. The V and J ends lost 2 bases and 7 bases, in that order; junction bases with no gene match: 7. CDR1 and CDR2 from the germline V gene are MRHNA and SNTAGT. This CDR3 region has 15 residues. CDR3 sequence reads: CASSDLAGIVNTQYF. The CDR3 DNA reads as TGTGCCAGCAGTGACCTAGCGGGAATAGTAAATACGCAGTATTTT.

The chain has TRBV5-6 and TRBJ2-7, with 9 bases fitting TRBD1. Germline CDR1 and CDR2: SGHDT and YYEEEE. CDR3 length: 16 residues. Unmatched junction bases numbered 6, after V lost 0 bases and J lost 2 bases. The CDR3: CASSLAGTGFTYEQYF. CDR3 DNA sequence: TGTGCCAGCAGCTTGGCCGGGACAGGGTTCACCTACGAGCAGTACTTC.